One and the same sample provided the 24 T cell receptor beta chains below, sequenced in a study of Ad26.COV2.S vaccination and SARS-CoV-2 variants. The table came from immunoSEQ multiplex PCR; TCRdb's copy has only in-frame clones and leaves some out. This sample carries about 350,000 clones, 75% to 90% of them seen once, and the ten largest clones take approximately 5%. Treatment in this sample: some 20 received Ad26.COV2.S at low or high dose, single or two shots; roughly five received placebo; per-sample allocation not given. Specimen acquisition occurred on day 63 following the initial vaccine or placebo injection. Specimen: peripheral blood, collected in a trial of Ad26.COV2.S vaccine versus placebo. The receptors were sampled from a person aged 18-60 years who received the Ad26.COV2.S COVID-19 vaccine or a placebo.

V and J are TRBV10-1 and TRBJ2-7; the D is unclear. The CDR3 spans 15 residues. Trimming took off 5 bases at V and 4 bases at J, with 18 bases between the two ends. The germline V gene has CDR1 WNHNN and CDR2 SYGVQD (reference sequence). CDR3 DNA sequence: TGCGCCAGCAGTAAAGGCCTTATAGACTGGTACGAGCAGTACTTC. Its translation: CASSKGLIDWYEQYF.

The chain combines TRBV11-2 with TRBJ2-1; D perhaps matches TRBD2 (7 bases). The CDR3 loop spans 18 amino acids. The V gene's germline CDR1 is SGHAT and CDR2 FQNNGV. Trimming removed 1 base from V and 5 bases from J, with 21 bases in between. CDR3: CASSLVPSWGGANNEQFF. The CDR3 DNA sequence: TGTGCCAGCAGCTTAGTCCCATCCTGGGGGGGGGCCAACAATGAGCAGTTCTTC.

This sequence joins TRBV7-6 and TRBJ2-7; 9 bases match TRBD2. This CDR3 comprises 16 residues. Unmatched junction bases numbered 12, after V lost 5 bases and J lost 4 bases. Germline V gene data show CDR1 as SGHVS and CDR2 as FNYEAQ. CDR3 sequence reads: CASSRKLAGESYEQYF. The CDR3 DNA reads TGTGCCAGCAGCCGAAAACTAGCGGGTGAATCTTACGAGCAGTACTTC.

This clone was found a few times. This chain's CDR3 is CASQDSNQPQHF. For the CDR3, the DNA is TGTGCCAGCCAGGACAGCAATCAGCCCCAGCATTTT. The rearrangement uses TRBV6-6 and TRBJ1-5; D uncertain. V was shortened by 8 bases and J by 1 base, with 6 bases between the two germline ends. CDR3 length: 12 amino acids. CDR1 and CDR2 (germline): MNHNY, SVGAGI (reference sequence).

V is TRBV5-4 and J is TRBJ2-6; the D gene is possibly TRBD2 (5 bases). Germline CDR1 SGHNT, CDR2 YYREEE (reference sequence). This CDR3 contains 17 residues. The V gene lost 0 bases and the J gene lost 1 base, with 11 bases spanning the gap. CDR3 nucleotide sequence: TGTGCCAGCAGCTTGGGCCCCCGGGGATCTGGGGCCAACGTCCTGACTTTC. It translates to CASSLGPRGSGANVLTF.

The chain carries TRBV7-6 and TRBJ2-1; 11 nucleotides line up with TRBD2. Germline V gives CDR1 SGHVS, CDR2 FNYEAQ. The V segment lost 2 bases and the J segment 6 bases; nucleotides outside the gene matches: 3. The CDR3 loop spans 15 amino acids. CDR3 in DNA: TGTGCCAGCAGCTTATTTAGCGGGGGGGCCAATGAGCAGTTCTTC. Translating gives CASSLFSGGANEQFF.

The count of this clone is one. The V and J genes are TRBV28 and TRBJ2-7; possibly TRBD2 for D (6 bases). Germline loops: CDR1 MDHEN, CDR2 SYDVKM. Trimming removed 5 bases from V and 5 bases from J, with 13 bases in between. This CDR3 region has 13 residues. CDR3 nucleotide sequence: TGTGCCAGCAGTCTCTTAGCGGTCAACGAGCAGTACTTC. It yields the protein CASSLLAVNEQYF.

This clone was counted once. The rearrangement links TRBV10-1 to TRBJ1-1; no clear D. This CDR3 has 13 residues. The V gene lost 6 bases and the J gene lost 5 bases, with 13 bases spanning the gap. Germline V CDR1 and CDR2: WNHNN, SYGVQD (reference sequence). The CDR3 nucleotides read TGCGCCAGCAGGCCGGGAGTGGATACTGAAGCTTTCTTT. Protein product: CASRPGVDTEAFF.

The rearrangement uses TRBV7-3 and TRBJ1-1, with no clear D. With 2 bases removed from V and 1 base from J, the gap between germline ends came to 5 bases. Germline lookup yields CDR1 SGHTA and CDR2 FQGTGA. This CDR3 spans 13 amino acids. CDR3 in DNA: TGTGCCAGCAGCTTAGGTAGGAACACTGAAGCTTTCTTT. Translating gives CASSLGRNTEAFF.

The chain has TRBV19 and TRBJ2-1; 11 bases are shared with TRBD2. Unmatched junction bases numbered 8, after V lost 7 bases and J lost 6 bases. This CDR3 comprises 15 residues. CDR1 is LNHDA and CDR2 is SQIVND in the germline V gene (reference sequence). This CDR3 is CASNKLAGDLNEQFF. The CDR3 nucleotides read TGTGCCAGTAACAAACTAGCGGGAGATCTCAATGAGCAGTTCTTC.

The rearrangement uses TRBV5-1 and TRBJ2-7, with D possibly matching TRBD2 (5 bases). The CDR3 is made up of 14 amino acids. The V gene's germline CDR1 is SGHRS and CDR2 YFSETQ. Trimming took 0 bases from V and 5 from J, leaving 12 bases between them. CDR3 sequence (DNA): TGCGCCAGCAGCTTGGGTAGCGCAAGGGACGAGCAGTACTTC. Its protein is CASSLGSARDEQYF.

The CDR3 loop is CASSPGREGEKLFF. As DNA, the CDR3 is TGTGCCAGCTCACCGGGCAGGGAAGGCGAAAAACTGTTTTTT. This chain links TRBV18 with TRBJ1-4, with TRBD1 as a possible D gene (5 bases). CDR3 length equals 14 residues. V was shortened by 3 bases and J by 8 bases, with 13 bases between the two germline ends. Germline V CDR1 and CDR2: KGHSH, LQKENI.

In regard to this clone: This same CDR3 is encoded by further DNA sequences in the sample. V is TRBV28 and J is TRBJ1-5; D gene unclear. This CDR3 spans 13 amino acids. Germline CDR1 is MDHEN and CDR2 is SYDVKM. Trimming took 3 bases from V and 4 from J, leaving 7 bases between them. The CDR3 protein is CASSFWGNQPQHF. DNA for the CDR3: TGTGCCAGCAGTTTTTGGGGAAATCAGCCCCAGCATTTT.

V is TRBV2 and J is TRBJ1-1, with TRBD1 identical over 11 bases. Germline V lookup: CDR1 SNHLY, CDR2 FYNNEI. The CDR3 spans 19 residues. The V gene end was trimmed by 4 bases and the J gene end by 4 bases; junction bases not matched to a gene: 17. Here the CDR3 DNA reads TGTGCCAGCAGTGGGCCTAGTTCGGGACAGGGGGATAGGGGCACTGAAGCTTTCTTT. Protein: CASSGPSSGQGDRGTEAFF.

The rearrangement joins TRBV30 to TRBJ2-7; TRBD1 might be the D (6 bases). Germline CDR1 and CDR2: GTSNPN and SVGIG (reference sequence). The germline V and J ends were trimmed by 3 bases and 3 bases, with 15 bases remaining between them. The CDR3 covers 14 residues. Here the CDR3 DNA reads TGTGCCTGGAGGCGGCAGGGGAACCTCTACGAGCAGTACTTC. Protein sequence: CAWRRQGNLYEQYF.

The chain employs TRBV14 and TRBJ1-2, with TRBD1 matching over 11 bases. The CDR3 length is 15 residues. Germline V gives CDR1 SGHDN, CDR2 FVKESK. V was pared by 4 bases and J by 5 bases, with 6 bases of the junction left unmatched. The CDR3 region is CASSRGTGGEYGYTF. The CDR3 bases are TGTGCCAGCAGCCGAGGGACAGGGGGAGAATATGGCTACACCTTC.

V gene TRBV15 combines with J gene TRBJ2-1; 13 nucleotides align to TRBD2. The V gene end was trimmed by 9 bases and the J gene end by 9 bases; junction bases not matched to a gene: 5. The CDR3 is made up of 13 amino acids. CDR1 is LNHNV, CDR2 YYDKDF, per germline (reference sequence). The CDR3 is CATTSGGAGEQFF. CDR3 bases: TGTGCCACTACTAGCGGGGGGGCAGGTGAGCAGTTCTTC.

The chain couples TRBV24-1 to TRBJ2-3, with 8 bases aligning to TRBD2. The CDR3 covers 15 residues. Trimming cost V 3 bases and J 3 bases; bases outside gene matches: 4. Germline-derived CDR1 and CDR2 are KGHDR and SFDVKD. CDR3 DNA: TGTGCCACCAGTGATGCGGGGGGTCTAACAGATACGCAGTATTTT. Its protein product is CATSDAGGLTDTQYF.

This sequence joins TRBV9 and TRBJ2-7, with 8 bases aligning to TRBD2. Germline CDR1 and CDR2: SGDLS and YYNGEE. This CDR3 comprises 15 residues. V shed 3 bases, J shed 5 bases, and the junction held 10 bases outside the gene matches. The CDR3 coding sequence is TGTGCCAGCAGCGGAGACCGGGGGGGCGGGAACGAGCAGTACTTC. This sequence encodes CASSGDRGGGNEQYF.

CDR3 sequence: CASSLFQEPSTDTQYF. For the CDR3, the DNA is TGTGCCAGCTCACTCTTCCAGGAGCCTAGCACAGATACGCAGTATTTT. The chain is built from TRBV18 and TRBJ2-3; no firm D call. The CDR3 has 16 amino acids. Germline-derived CDR1 and CDR2 are KGHSH and LQKENI. Trimming stripped 4 bases from V and 0 bases from J, with 14 bases between.

The chain employs TRBV19 and TRBJ1-1; 12 bases agree with TRBD1. Germline CDR1 reads LNHDA; CDR2 reads SQIVND (reference sequence). The CDR3 spans 16 residues. The V and J ends lost 3 bases and 5 bases, in that order; junction bases with no gene match: 7. CDR3 in amino acids: CASSIRDRGRGTEAFF. CDR3 DNA sequence: TGTGCCAGTAGTATCCGGGACAGGGGGCGGGGAACTGAAGCTTTCTTT.

The rearrangement joins TRBV11-1 to TRBJ2-7; 13 bases map to TRBD2. With V trimmed by 8 bases and J by 7 bases, 14 bases remained unmatched. Germline-derived CDR1 and CDR2 are SGHAT and FQDESV (reference sequence). This CDR3 comprises 16 residues. DNA for the CDR3: TGTGCCAGCCCCGGGACTAGCGGGACTCCGGAGGTAGAGCAGTACTTC. Amino acid sequence: CASPGTSGTPEVEQYF.

This chain connects TRBV3-1 (or the pseudogene TRBV3-2) to TRBJ1-1, with no clear D. Looked up from germline, CDR1 is LGHDT and CDR2 is YNNKEL (reference sequence). With 2 bases removed from V and 10 bases from J, the gap between germline ends came to 14 bases. The CDR3 is made up of 13 amino acids. In DNA, the CDR3 is TGTGCCAGCAGCCAACCCCCTAGTCTCTCAGCTTTCTTT. The encoded protein is CASSQPPSLSAFF.

This chain connects TRBV4-3 to TRBJ1-1; perhaps TRBD1 as D (5 bases). Trimming left V 0 bases short and J 3 bases short, with 11 bases between. The CDR3 is 15 residues long. In germline, CDR1 is LGHNA, CDR2 YSLEER. The CDR3: CASSQDSVGDTEAFF. As DNA, the CDR3 is TGCGCCAGCAGCCAAGATTCGGTGGGGGACACTGAAGCTTTCTTT.